These T cell receptor beta chains were read from a single sample in a study of blood T cell repertoires in COVID-19. Libraries were prepared by immunoSEQ multiplex PCR; TCRdb keeps only in-frame clonotypes and omits some of them. This repertoire shows 70,000 to 85,000 clones, around 83% found once; its top ten account for 9%. Sequencing was carried out using peripheral blood. These receptors originate from a human donor in a cohort sampled during active COVID-19. CDR3s include the opening cysteine and the closing phenylalanine or tryptophan. D genes are given only for firm matches. The size entry is marked missing in some rows and otherwise reads once, few, many or a size class.

cdr3_nt cdr3_aa cdr3_length d_call clone_size j_call v_call
TGTGCCAGCAGAACGGGGTGCCGTGTCTCTGGAAACACCATATATTTT CASRTGCRVSGNTIYF 16 - - TRBJ1-3 TRBV5-4
TGCGCCAGCAGCGTACAGGGTCCGGTAGGAAGCTCCTATAATTCACCCCTCCACTTT CASSVQGPVGSSYNSPLHF 19 - - TRBJ1-6 TRBV5-1
TGTGCCAGCAGCTTACTACCGGGACTAGCGGGATTCTACGAGCAGTACTTC CASSLLPGLAGFYEQYF 17 TRBD2 once TRBJ2-7 TRBV11-3
TGTGCCAGCAGCTTAGACCAGGGAGGGAAGGAGACCCAGTACTTC CASSLDQGGKETQYF 15 TRBD2 - TRBJ2-5 TRBV7-9
TGTGCCAGCAGCGTCGGTAACGATGGGACAGGGGGTTTGAATGAGCAGTTCTTC CASSVGNDGTGGLNEQFF 18 TRBD1 - TRBJ2-1 TRBV9
TGCGCCAGCAGCCTCCAGGGGACCGGGGAGCTGTTTTTT CASSLQGTGELFF 13 - once TRBJ2-2 TRBV5-1
TGTGCCAGCAGCCTATCCTTAGGGGGCAGAGAGACCCAGTACTTC CASSLSLGGRETQYF 15 TRBD1 - TRBJ2-5 TRBV28
TGTGCCAGCAGCTCCGGACAGGGGATGGATCAGCCCCAGCATTTT CASSSGQGMDQPQHF 15 TRBD1 - TRBJ1-5 TRBV7-9
TGCGCCAGCAGCTTGCCCGGGACAGGGTACACCGGGGAGCTGTTTTTT CASSLPGTGYTGELFF 16 TRBD1 once TRBJ2-2 TRBV5-1
TGTGCCAGCAGTTTAAGTGGGGCGGGGGCTTTCTTT CASSLSGAGAFF 12 - once TRBJ1-1 TRBV12-3/TRBV12-4
TGTGCCAGCAGCACTCGGACTAGCGGGTCCAAAAACATTCAGTACTTC CASSTRTSGSKNIQYF 16 TRBD2 few TRBJ2-4 TRBV3-1/TRBV3-2
TGTGCCAGCAGCCCGGAGTATTTAGCCAAAAACATTCAGTACTTC CASSPEYLAKNIQYF 15 - - TRBJ2-4 TRBV6-2/TRBV6-3
TGTGCCAGCACTACAGGGACAGGAGGCAATCAGCCCCAGCATTTT CASTTGTGGNQPQHF 15 TRBD1 - TRBJ1-5 TRBV2
TGTGCCAGCAGCTTAGGTGGACAAACAGATACGCAGTATTTT CASSLGGQTDTQYF 14 - - TRBJ2-3 TRBV7-9
TGTGCCAGCAGTAACAGGGGGCAGAGCGAGCAGTACTTC CASSNRGQSEQYF 13 TRBD1 - TRBJ2-7 TRBV6-5
TGTGCCAGCAGCGAGGCAGGGGGCAATCAGCCCCAGCATTTT CASSEAGGNQPQHF 14 - - TRBJ1-5 TRBV7-2
TGTGCCAGCAGTTTAGGGACTAGCGGATACAATGAGCAGTTCTTC CASSLGTSGYNEQFF 15 TRBD2 - TRBJ2-1 TRBV6-5
TGTGCCAGCAGTGAATTTAGCAGGGGGAAAAATCAGCCCCAGCATTTT CASSEFSRGKNQPQHF 16 TRBD1 - TRBJ1-5 TRBV6-1
TGTGCCAGCAGTTCCGGGTCACACGAGCAGTACTTC CASSSGSHEQYF 12 - - TRBJ2-7 TRBV6-5
TGTGCCAGCAGCTCCACTAGCGGGGGGGCCTACGAGCAGTACTTC CASSSTSGGAYEQYF 15 TRBD2 - TRBJ2-7 TRBV11-1
TGTGCCAGCAGCTTCAGGGGTGGGGGCGAAAAACTGTTTTTT CASSFRGGGEKLFF 14 - - TRBJ1-4 TRBV7-8
TGCGCCAGCAGCTCCCCATACGAGCAGTACTTC CASSSPYEQYF 11 - - TRBJ2-7 TRBV5-1
TGTGCCAGCAGCTTAGGGGCAGGGCGAGTATACGAGCAGTACTTC CASSLGAGRVYEQYF 15 - - TRBJ2-7 TRBV7-9
TGTGCCAGCAGTTTTTTCAGTAATGAAAAACTGTTTTTT CASSFFSNEKLFF 13 - - TRBJ1-4 TRBV12-3/TRBV12-4
TGTGCCAGCAGCGTAGCTCTTGGGGCGCGCGAGCAGTACTTC CASSVALGAREQYF 14 - few TRBJ2-7 TRBV9
TGTGCCAGCAGCCCAGTCACAGCCGGGGGCACTGAAGCTTTCTTT CASSPVTAGGTEAFF 15 - - TRBJ1-1 TRBV3-1/TRBV3-2
TGCGCCAGCAGTCAGGGTACTCCTCTTGAAAAACTGTTTTTT CASSQGTPLEKLFF 14 - - TRBJ1-4 TRBV5-1
TGTGCCAGCAGCTTAGAAGGGGGACCCTCCTACGAGCAGTACTTC CASSLEGGPSYEQYF 15 - many TRBJ2-7 TRBV11-3
TGTGCCAGCTCACCACAGGGACTAGCGGGAGCCGGGGAGCTGTTTTTT CASSPQGLAGAGELFF 16 TRBD2 - TRBJ2-2 TRBV18
TGTGCCAGCAGTCCCCGGACAGGGGTCCTTCTCTACGAGCAGTACTTC CASSPRTGVLLYEQYF 16 TRBD1 many TRBJ2-7 TRBV27
TGTGCCAGCAGCCGCCTGGACAGTTCTTCCTACGAGCAGTACTTC CASSRLDSSSYEQYF 15 - - TRBJ2-7 TRBV6-2/TRBV6-3
TGTGCCAGCAGCTTCCAGGGAACCGGGGAGCTGTTTTTT CASSFQGTGELFF 13 - - TRBJ2-2 TRBV5-4
TGTGCCAGTAGCATACGGACAGGCTTTATGAACACTGAAGCTTTCTTT CASSIRTGFMNTEAFF 16 TRBD1 once TRBJ1-1 TRBV19
TGTGCCAGCCAGGGGCGGGAGGGGAACGAGCAGTACTTC CASQGREGNEQYF 13 TRBD2 - TRBJ2-7 TRBV10-3
TGTGCCAGCAGCCTGCTAAGGGGAGGAAGGTCGCAGTATTTT CASSLLRGGRSQYF 14 - - TRBJ2-3 TRBV14
TGTGCCAGCAGCTCCCCGGACAGGGCGAACACCATATATTTT CASSSPDRANTIYF 14 TRBD1 - TRBJ1-3 TRBV7-9
TGTGCCAGCAGCTCCCAGGGGGCTGGAGAGACCCAGTACTTC CASSSQGAGETQYF 14 TRBD1 - TRBJ2-5 TRBV6-5
TGCGCCAGCAGCTTTGGCAGCGGGGGCCTCGAGCAGTACTTC CASSFGSGGLEQYF 14 TRBD2 few TRBJ2-7 TRBV5-1
TGCGCCAGCAGCTTCCCATCCTCTGGGGCCAACGTCCTGACTTTC CASSFPSSGANVLTF 15 - - TRBJ2-6 TRBV5-1
TGTGCCAGCAGTTTCACCTCGGGACACTTCTTGGAAGCTTTCTTT CASSFTSGHFLEAFF 15 - - TRBJ1-1 TRBV6-9
TGCGCCAGCAGCCAACCCCCCCGGGGAATGAACACTGAAGCTTTCTTT CASSQPPRGMNTEAFF 16 - - TRBJ1-1 TRBV4-1
TGTGCCAGCAGACGGACGGACAGGTACGAGCAGTACTTC CASRRTDRYEQYF 13 TRBD1 once TRBJ2-7 TRBV27